A selection of T cell receptor beta chains follows, all from one sample in a study of cytomegalovirus exposure and HLA in healthy donors. The data were produced by immunoSEQ multiplex PCR, yet TCRdb's version contains in-frame clones alone and is incomplete. The table has about 250,000 clones, 87% seen once. The sample taken for sequencing was PBMCs. These receptors were obtained from a man between 18 and 29 years old in good health and CMV-seronegative. Both conserved end residues are trimmed from each CDR3. D genes are given only for firm matches.

v_gene: TRBV28
d_gene: TRBD2
CDR3aa: ASSSERESPYEQY

v_gene: TRBV9
d_gene: -
CDR3aa: ASSGPQRGSRQY

v_gene: TRBV5-4
d_gene: -
CDR3aa: ASSLAGAGDEQF

v_gene: TRBV6-5
d_gene: -
CDR3aa: ASSYSYGENTGELF

v_gene: TRBV5-1
d_gene: TRBD1
CDR3aa: ASSLEGQQPQH

v_gene: TRBV9
d_gene: TRBD1
CDR3aa: ASSATGNYEQY

v_gene: TRBV27
d_gene: -
CDR3aa: ASSFGLNTEAF

v_gene: TRBV2
d_gene: -
CDR3aa: ASATGGRETQY

v_gene: TRBV28
d_gene: TRBD1
CDR3aa: ASRTTGQGQPQH

v_gene: TRBV27
d_gene: TRBD2
CDR3aa: ASTGGAGVATGELF

v_gene: TRBV9
d_gene: TRBD2
CDR3aa: ASSVEGLARETQY

v_gene: TRBV27
d_gene: -
CDR3aa: ASSLRPRGANQPQH

v_gene: TRBV27
d_gene: -
CDR3aa: ASSPSVGQESYEQY

v_gene: TRBV5-1
d_gene: -
CDR3aa: ASSLEPGPQPQH

v_gene: TRBV4-1
d_gene: TRBD1
CDR3aa: ASSHPGTGNGYT

v_gene: TRBV6-1
d_gene: TRBD1
CDR3aa: ASSTGQENTEAF

v_gene: TRBV27
d_gene: -
CDR3aa: ASGDRDKMGNEQF

v_gene: TRBV29-1
d_gene: TRBD1
CDR3aa: SVEKGTGGSGYT

v_gene: TRBV6-6
d_gene: -
CDR3aa: ASSYSSEVAEAF

v_gene: TRBV11-3
d_gene: -
CDR3aa: ASSHPHQDREQF

v_gene: TRBV28
d_gene: -
CDR3aa: AVGWGNQPQH

v_gene: TRBV2
d_gene: -
CDR3aa: ASRPEHLSGNTIY